A selection of T cell receptor beta chains follows, all from one sample in a study of blood T cell repertoires in COVID-19. Only in-frame clones appear in the TCRdb table, and some are missing; sequencing was by immunoSEQ multiplex PCR. The top ten hold around 5% of the sample, which has approximately 150,000 clones, approximately 84% seen once. The sample comprised peripheral blood. Every receptor here comes from a woman aged 50 to 65 with COVID-19, enrolled during active disease. Each CDR3 is given with its conserved first and last residue. Fields, in order: clone size, D gene, V gene, J gene, CDR3 protein, CDR3 DNA. The D gene is left open where the match is weak. Some rows have no size entry. The others give once, few or many, or a class for an expanded clone.

-	TRBD1	TRBV11-2	TRBJ2-1	CASSPPSGQGKGYNEQFF	TGTGCCAGCAGCCCACCCTCGGGACAGGGAAAAGGGTACAATGAGCAGTTCTTC
-	TRBD2	TRBV11-2	TRBJ2-5	CASSLAGGISETQYF	TGTGCCAGCAGCTTAGCGGGGGGTATCTCAGAGACCCAGTACTTC
-	-	TRBV4-1	TRBJ1-2	CASSQDYSPLLVSNYGYTF	TGCGCCAGCAGCCAAGATTACAGTCCCCTCCTTGTCTCTAACTATGGCTACACCTTC
few	-	TRBV4-1	TRBJ1-2	CASSQGSPRAPGYTF	TGCGCCAGCAGCCAAGGTAGCCCGAGAGCCCCTGGCTACACCTTC
-	-	TRBV3-1/TRBV3-2	TRBJ2-3	CASSRKTSTDTQYF	TGTGCCAGCAGCCGCAAAACTAGCACAGATACGCAGTATTTT
-	TRBD1	TRBV28	TRBJ1-6	CASNPSGTDNSPLHF	TGTGCCAGCAACCCCTCCGGGACAGACAATTCACCCCTCCACTTT
-	-	TRBV12-5	TRBJ1-1	CASGLDPGWRQIEAFF	TGTGCTAGTGGTTTGGACCCTGGGTGGAGGCAGATCGAAGCTTTCTTT
-	-	TRBV3-1/TRBV3-2	TRBJ2-4	CASSQDGGGAKNIQYF	TGTGCCAGCAGCCAAGATGGTGGGGGGGCCAAAAACATTCAGTACTTC
-	-	TRBV11-3	TRBJ1-1	CASSLEDWGRMTEAFF	TGTGCCAGCAGCTTAGAGGACTGGGGGCGTATGACTGAAGCTTTCTTT
-	-	TRBV12-5	TRBJ2-7	CASGFAGCECEQYF	TGTGCTAGTGGTTTCGCAGGGTGCGAGTGCGAGCAGTACTTC
few	TRBD2	TRBV7-3	TRBJ2-1	CASSPSGGAYNEQFF	TGTGCCAGCAGCCCTAGCGGGGGGGCCTACAATGAGCAGTTCTTC
-	TRBD1	TRBV7-9	TRBJ1-6	CASSIQTGENSPLHF	TGTGCCAGCAGCATCCAGACAGGGGAGAATTCACCCCTCCACTTT
once	TRBD1	TRBV29-1	TRBJ1-2	CSVEGQGGIYGYTF	TGCAGCGTTGAGGGACAGGGGGGCATCTATGGCTACACCTTC
-	TRBD1	TRBV27	TRBJ2-7	CASSPGTGYEQYF	TGTGCCAGCAGTCCCGGGACAGGGTACGAGCAGTACTTC
-	TRBD2	TRBV2	TRBJ2-2	CASSVAGVKNTGELFF	TGTGCCAGCAGCGTAGCGGGGGTGAAGAACACCGGGGAGCTGTTTTTT
-	-	TRBV2	TRBJ2-3	CASSPEAFSTDTQYF	TGTGCCAGCTCCCCAGAGGCATTTAGCACAGATACGCAGTATTTT
-	-	TRBV12-3/TRBV12-4	TRBJ2-1	CASRGRLENEQFF	TGTGCCAGCAGAGGGAGGCTAGAGAATGAGCAGTTCTTC
-	-	TRBV12-3/TRBV12-4	TRBJ2-5	CASSFQRSETQYF	TGTGCCAGCAGTTTCCAGCGTTCGGAGACCCAGTACTTC
-	-	TRBV6-2/TRBV6-3	TRBJ1-6	CASSWGRDSPLHF	TGTGCCAGCAGTTGGGGCAGGGATTCACCCCTCCACTTT
-	-	TRBV5-6	TRBJ2-7	CASSLGDREQARGSYEQYF	TGTGCCAGCAGCTTAGGCGACAGGGAGCAGGCACGGGGGTCCTACGAGCAGTACTTC
-	-	TRBV30	TRBJ1-5	CAWSVQEPLEGPQHF	TGTGCCTGGAGTGTACAGGAACCACTGGAAGGACCCCAGCATTTT
few	-	TRBV6-5	TRBJ1-6	CASSYGRRVSPLHF	TGTGCCAGCAGTTACGGGCGTAGAGTTTCACCCCTCCACTTT
-	-	TRBV9	TRBJ2-5	CASSVAGGQETQYF	TGTGCCAGCAGCGTAGCCGGGGGCCAAGAGACCCAGTACTTC
-	TRBD1	TRBV30	TRBJ1-2	CAWDREMGYGYTF	TGTGCCTGGGACAGGGAAATGGGGTATGGCTACACCTTC
-	TRBD2	TRBV5-1	TRBJ2-3	CASSLEGLAGGRADTQYF	TGCGCCAGCAGCTTGGAGGGACTAGCGGGGGGGCGGGCAGATACGCAGTATTTT
-	TRBD1	TRBV2	TRBJ1-3	CASAQDRVLAGSGNTIYF	TGTGCCAGCGCGCAGGACAGGGTCCTCGCTGGATCTGGAAACACCATATATTTT